This T cell receptor (beta chain) was captured in a study of T cell responses to AZD1222 COVID-19 vaccine. Note on this clone: What it recognizes is unknown.

Profiling relied on immunoSEQ multiplex PCR, and the TCRdb table lists in-frame clones only, not all of them. Among 90,000 or so clones, roughly nine tenths were seen once, and the ten largest hold 2.4%. Study-wide points: Two AZD1222 doses significantly raised spike-specific TCR breadth and depth over controls. Targets within unmutated variant regions were reportedly found for nearly half of spike-specific TCRs.

Germline CDR1 is MDHEN and CDR2 is SYDVKM. The CDR3 contains 17 residues. V was cut by 4 bases and J by 2 bases, with 21 bases left in between. The chain uses TRBV28 and TRBJ2-7; D ambiguous. This sequence was found in an adult in good health. The sequencing used peripheral blood, collected on day 0 of AZD1222 vaccination. CDR3 protein: CASSYYLPGIGAYEQYF. CDR3 nucleotide sequence: TGTGCCAGCAGTTACTACCTCCCAGGAATCGGTGCCTACGAGCAGTACTTC.